Shown below are 23 T cell receptor beta chains from a single sample sequenced in a study of blood T cell repertoires in COVID-19. Here immunoSEQ multiplex PCR was the method, and the copy in TCRdb shows in-frame clones only, minus some. The top ten hold around 4% of the sample, which has more than 200,000 clones, approximately 80% seen once. The sequencing sample was made of peripheral blood. The receptors were sampled from a man aged 60-69 years with acute or convalescent COVID-19.

This clone was counted a few times. This same CDR3 is encoded by further DNA sequences in the sample. The chain links TRBV18 to TRBJ1-5; 8 nucleotides align to TRBD1. The CDR3 sequence is 14 residues long. The germline CDR1 and CDR2 sequences are KGHSH and LQKENI. J was trimmed by 4 bases and V by 3 bases; bases with no gene match: 2. CDR3 sequence: CASSPRQGNQPQHF. The CDR3 DNA reads TGTGCCAGCTCACCCCGACAGGGGAATCAGCCCCAGCATTTT.

The genes are TRBV6-6 and TRBJ2-1; possible D gene TRBD2, 7 bases. V was cut by 0 bases and J by 8 bases, with 17 bases left in between. Germline assignment: CDR1 MNHNY and CDR2 SVGAGI (reference sequence). This CDR3 contains 16 residues. The CDR3 DNA follows: TGTGCCAGCAGTTACTCGAGACTAGGGCGGGGGCATGAGCAGTTCTTC. Protein product: CASSYSRLGRGHEQFF.

The CDR3 is CASSLDVLVSYEQYF. CDR3 DNA: TGTGCCAGCAGCTTAGACGTTCTAGTGTCCTACGAGCAGTACTTC. The chain has TRBV7-2 and TRBJ2-7; D is unresolved. V lost 1 base and J lost 1, with 11 bases in between. In germline, CDR1 is SGHTA, CDR2 FQGNSA. CDR3 length: 15 residues. The full variable domain, rest sourced from reference TRBV7-2 and TRBJ2-7, is GAGVSQSPSNKVTEKGKDVELRCDPISGHTALYWYRQSLGQGLEFLIYFQGNSAPDKSGLPSDRFSAERTGGSVSTLTIQRTQQEDSAVYLCASSLDVLVSYEQYFGPGTRLTVT.

The J gene is TRBJ1-1, the V gene TRBV10-3; D uncertain. This CDR3 spans 10 amino acids. V lost 11 bases to trimming and J lost 3 bases, with 7 bases between them. Looked up from germline, CDR1 is ENHRY and CDR2 is SYGVKD. The CDR3 nucleotides read TGTGCCCCCCCTGACACTGAAGCTTTCTTT. It yields the protein CAPPDTEAFF.

CDR3 nucleotide sequence: TGTGCCAGCAGTCAGGGACAAAAGCAGTTCTTC. This encodes CASSQGQKQFF. V usage is TRBV6-5 and J usage is TRBJ2-1, with a tentative D call TRBD1 (6 bases). This CDR3 is 11 amino acids long. Germline values: CDR1 MNHEY, CDR2 SVGAGI. The V and J ends lost 5 bases and 11 bases respectively, with 10 bases between them.

The genes are TRBV21-1 and TRBJ2-3; whether TRBD1, the table's D call, matches the DNA was not checked. TRBV21-1 is a pseudogene. The CDR3 has 19 residues. The CDR3 region has the DNA TGTGCCAGCAGGCGACCCGGGACAGGGGGCACGGGTGACACAGATACGCAGTATTTT. The encoded protein is CASRRPGTGGTGDTDTQYF.

This rearrangement joins TRBV4-1 to TRBJ2-2; the match to TRBD2 covers 8 bases. CDR1 MGHRA and CDR2 YSYEKL come from the germline V gene. V lost 2 bases and J lost 0; bases outside the gene matches: 11. This CDR3 has 19 residues. For the CDR3, the DNA is TGCGCCAGCAGCCAACACTTCGGGGCGGGGGGTGCGAACACCGGGGAGCTGTTTTTT. Protein: CASSQHFGAGGANTGELFF.

In the case of this clone: Other DNA sequences in the sample encode the same CDR3. This chain links TRBV9 with TRBJ1-1; maybe TRBD1 (6 bases). Trimming left V 8 bases short and J 0 bases short, with 11 bases between. Germline V gene sequence: CDR1 SGDLS, CDR2 YYNGEE. The CDR3 is 13 amino acids. The CDR3 region is CASSGQLNTEAFF. The CDR3 bases are TGTGCCAGTTCGGGACAACTGAACACTGAAGCTTTCTTT.

V and J are TRBV7-9 and TRBJ2-3; TRBD2 agrees at 7 bases. From germline, CDR1 is SEHNR and CDR2 FQNEAQ (reference sequence). V gave up 4 bases and J gave up 4 bases; unmatched junction bases: 5. This CDR3 region has 14 residues. The CDR3 DNA is TGTGCCAGCAGCTATGGGACTATCGCAGATACGCAGTATTTT. It translates to CASSYGTIADTQYF.

This clone was recorded a few times. This chain's CDR3 is CASSGEGSLVGQPQHF. The CDR3 bases are TGTGCCAGCAGTGGGGAAGGGAGCTTGGTGGGTCAGCCCCAGCATTTT. The V and J genes are TRBV2 and TRBJ1-5, with D unresolved. Germline lookup yields CDR1 SNHLY and CDR2 FYNNEI. The CDR3 is 16 amino acids. The V end was cut by 4 bases, the J end by 6 bases, with 19 bases between.

The chain uses TRBV6-6 and TRBJ1-6; the D is unclear. V was clipped by 4 bases and J by 7 bases, with 14 bases between them. This CDR3 has 15 amino acids. CDR1 MNHNY and CDR2 SVGAGI come from the germline V gene (reference sequence). The CDR3 reads CASSSDTAYNSPLHF. In nucleotides, the CDR3 is TGTGCCAGCAGTTCCGACACCGCTTACAATTCACCCCTCCACTTT.

This chain links TRBV7-2 with TRBJ2-1; the D gene is possibly TRBD2 (5 bases). This CDR3 is built from 15 residues. Germline V gene data show CDR1 as SGHTA and CDR2 as FQGNSA. Trimming stripped 2 bases from V and 6 bases from J, with 14 bases between. The CDR3 nucleotides are TGTGCCAGCAGCTTAATTCCGACTACCAGCAATGAGCAGTTCTTC. Its protein is CASSLIPTTSNEQFF.

This chain connects TRBV10-3 to TRBJ1-5; D unclear. Germline V gene lookup returns CDR1 ENHRY and CDR2 SYGVKD. CDR3 length equals 16 residues. V was shortened by 3 bases and J by 7 bases, with 19 bases between the two germline ends. The CDR3 DNA follows: TGTGCCATCAGTGACGTTGGGAGGACTGCTGGCCAGCCCCAGCATTTT. This encodes CAISDVGRTAGQPQHF.

The V gene is TRBV10-3, the J gene TRBJ2-4, with D tentatively TRBD1 (8 bases). V shed 2 bases and J shed 1 base, with 15 bases lying between them. Germline CDR1 ENHRY, CDR2 SYGVKD. This CDR3 has 17 amino acids. CDR3 sequence reads: CAISEPTGEGAKNIQYF. The CDR3 DNA is TGTGCCATCAGTGAGCCGACAGGGGAGGGGGCCAAAAACATTCAGTACTTC.

The chain links TRBV6-4 to TRBJ2-2; TRBD1 is a possible D gene (5 bases). Germline CDR1 reads MRHNA; CDR2 reads SNTAGT. Trimming shortened V by 5 bases and J by 4 bases, and 17 bases separated the two germline ends. The CDR3 extends over 16 amino acids. The DNA of the CDR3 is TGTGCCAGCAGTCGAAACCCAGGGCGAATCACCGGGGAGCTGTTTTTT. Encoded protein: CASSRNPGRITGELFF.

This chain links TRBV5-1 with TRBJ2-1; tentatively, D is TRBD1 (6 bases). CDR3 length: 13 amino acids. The V gene lost 5 bases and the J gene lost 7 bases, with 13 bases spanning the gap. Per the germline V gene, CDR1 is SGHRS and CDR2 is YFSETQ. CDR3 amino acids: CASRPAGDNEQFF. The CDR3 DNA is TGCGCCAGCAGGCCGGCAGGGGATAATGAGCAGTTCTTC.

This chain uses TRBV7-9 with TRBJ2-7; D gene unclear. V was shortened by 0 bases and J by 1 base, with 16 bases between the two germline ends. The CDR3 has 17 residues. Germline V gives CDR1 SEHNR, CDR2 FQNEAQ (reference sequence). The DNA for the CDR3 is TGTGCCAGCAGCTTAGCGGCAGGAACGATTAGGTCCTACGAGCAGTACTTC. The encoded protein is CASSLAAGTIRSYEQYF.

This clone was observed a single time. The chain uses TRBV29-1 and TRBJ2-5; TRBD1 might be the D (6 bases). The V gene lost 8 bases and the J gene lost 1 base, with 14 bases spanning the gap. CDR3 size: 13 residues. CDR1 and CDR2 from the germline V gene are SQVTM and ANQGSEA. In DNA, the CDR3 is TGCAGCATCCAGGGACACCGCCAAGAGACCCAGTACTTC. This gives the protein CSIQGHRQETQYF. Drawing the rest from reference TRBV29-1 and TRBJ2-5, the complete variable domain is SAVISQKPSRDICQRGTSLTIQCQVDSQVTMMFWYRQQPGQSLTLIATANQGSEATYESGFVIDKFPISRPNLTFSTLTVSNMSPEDSSIYLCSIQGHRQETQYFGPGTRLLVL.

The chain recombines TRBV3-1 (or the pseudogene TRBV3-2) with TRBJ2-1; the match to TRBD1 covers 9 bases. The germline gives CDR1 LGHDT, CDR2 YNNKEL (reference sequence). Trimming took 3 bases from V and 6 from J; bases not matched to a gene: 3. This CDR3 has 14 residues. The CDR3 sequence is CASSQGDRVNEQFF. The CDR3 DNA reads TGTGCCAGCAGCCAGGGGGACAGGGTCAATGAGCAGTTCTTC.

The chain combines TRBV6-5 with TRBJ1-1; D ambiguous. The germline CDR1 and CDR2 sequences are MNHEY and SVGAGI. The CDR3 is 15 residues long. The V gene lost 5 bases and the J gene lost 2 bases, with 15 bases spanning the gap. The CDR3 loop reads CASSQWSGINTEAFF. CDR3 sequence (DNA): TGTGCCAGCAGTCAATGGTCCGGGATCAACACTGAAGCTTTCTTT.

J is TRBJ2-1 and V is TRBV6-1; 14 nucleotides agree with TRBD2. The germline V gene has CDR1 MNHNS and CDR2 SASEGT. The V segment lost 4 bases and the J segment 7 bases; nucleotides outside the gene matches: 6. The CDR3 extends over 16 amino acids. CDR3 protein: CASSGGTSGSRNEQFF. In nucleotides, the CDR3 is TGTGCCAGCAGTGGCGGGACTAGCGGGAGTAGAAATGAGCAGTTCTTC.

The genes are TRBV5-4 and TRBJ2-3; 8 nucleotides line up with TRBD1. The CDR3 length is 14 residues. Germline trimming cut 0 bases from V and 5 bases from J; bases unmatched to any gene: 2. CDR1 and CDR2 from the germline V gene are SGHNT and YYREEE (reference sequence). In DNA form, the CDR3 reads TGTGCCAGCAGCTTGGCCGGGACAGGAGATACGCAGTATTTT. It codes for CASSLAGTGDTQYF.

The gene calls are TRBV9 and TRBJ2-4; TRBD2 might be the D (6 bases). Germline V gene lookup returns CDR1 SGDLS and CDR2 YYNGEE. Trimming cost V 3 bases and J 3 bases, with 10 bases left between them. The CDR3 totals 14 residues. This CDR3 is CASSDSGYKNIQYF. The CDR3, as DNA: TGTGCCAGCAGCGACAGCGGGTACAAAAACATTCAGTACTTC. The complete variable domain, with remaining parts taken from reference TRBV9 and TRBJ2-4, reads DSGVTQTPKHLITATGQRVTLRCSPRSGDLSVYWYQQSLDQGLQFLIQYYNGEERAKGNILERFSAQQFPDLHSELNLSSLELGDSALYFCASSDSGYKNIQYFGAGTRLSVL.